The 25 T cell receptor beta chains below all came from one sample that was sequenced in a study of shared clonotypes between healthy human individuals. Generated by immunoSEQ multiplex PCR, the TCRdb table keeps only in-frame clones and is missing some. The table records about 2.2 million clones, about 92% of them present only once. CD8 cells classed as naive were CD45RO-negative and positively selected for CCR7, excluding terminally differentiated effector memory CD45RA+ cells. Sequencing was carried out using naive CD8+ T cells from PBMCs. The receptors come from a man aged 18 to 30 in good health. Some clones in this sample may be carry-over from other donors' samples.

J is TRBJ2-3 and V is TRBV27, with 8 bases fitting TRBD2. This CDR3 region has 15 residues. V lost 6 bases and J lost 0; bases outside the gene matches: 5. Germline-derived CDR1 and CDR2 are MNHEY and SMNVEV (reference sequence). This CDR3 is CASRGLALSTDTQYF. As DNA, the CDR3 is TGTGCCAGCAGAGGACTAGCCCTTAGCACAGATACGCAGTATTTT.

This rearrangement joins TRBV9 to TRBJ2-7, with 8 nucleotides matching TRBD1. CDR1 and CDR2 from the germline V gene are SGDLS and YYNGEE. The CDR3 extends over 15 amino acids. V trimming: 4 bases; J trimming: 5 bases; junction bases outside the gene matches: 11. The CDR3 protein is CASSLGQGGPHEQYF. CDR3 nucleotides: TGTGCCAGCAGCCTAGGACAGGGCGGACCCCACGAGCAGTACTTC.

The chain employs TRBV6-6 and TRBJ1-4; D ambiguous. From germline, CDR1 is MNHNY and CDR2 SVGAGI (reference sequence). V gave up 10 bases and J gave up 8 bases, with 11 bases separating them. The CDR3 sequence is 11 residues long. The CDR3 DNA is TGTGCCACCCTGACGGGGGAAAAACTGTTTTTT. Protein: CATLTGEKLFF.

The V and J genes are TRBV11-2 and TRBJ2-7; no clear D gene. V dropped 3 bases and J dropped 5 bases, with 8 bases sitting between them. In germline, CDR1 is SGHAT, CDR2 FQNNGV. The CDR3 is 12 residues long. The CDR3 sequence is CASSFTGNEQYF. For the CDR3, the DNA is TGTGCCAGCAGCTTCACGGGTAACGAGCAGTACTTC.

The gene calls are TRBV28 and TRBJ2-7, with 7 bases aligning to TRBD2. The germline gives CDR1 MDHEN, CDR2 SYDVKM. The CDR3 is made up of 14 amino acids. V lost 1 base, J lost 6 bases, and 6 bases stayed unmatched. This CDR3 reads CASSLLREQGEQYF. In DNA, the CDR3 is TGTGCCAGCAGTTTATTGCGGGAGCAAGGCGAGCAGTACTTC.

The chain is built from TRBV28 and TRBJ2-7; D is unclear. The V end lost 4 bases, the J end lost 0 bases, and 13 bases lay between the germline ends. The CDR3 loop spans 15 amino acids. Germline CDR1 is MDHEN and CDR2 is SYDVKM. CDR3 DNA sequence: TGTGCCAGCAGTTCAAGTCGGATACTCTCCTACGAGCAGTACTTC. Residues: CASSSSRILSYEQYF.

This chain uses TRBV2 with TRBJ1-2; 8 bases match TRBD1. Trimming at V came to 1 base and at J to 3 bases, leaving 1 base not matched to a gene. CDR3 length: 14 residues. Germline V lookup: CDR1 SNHLY, CDR2 FYNNEI. CDR3 in amino acids: CASSEGTGHYGYTF. CDR3 bases: TGTGCCAGCAGTGAAGGGACAGGGCACTATGGCTACACCTTC.

The chain uses TRBV5-1 and TRBJ2-1; tentatively, D is TRBD1 or TRBD2 (6 bases each). Germline V gene lookup returns CDR1 SGHRS and CDR2 YFSETQ. This CDR3 is built from 14 residues. Trimming stripped 5 bases from V and 7 bases from J, with 16 bases between. This chain's CDR3 is CASRPDGGLNEQFF. CDR3 sequence (DNA): TGCGCCAGCAGGCCAGACGGGGGCCTAAATGAGCAGTTCTTC.

V is TRBV9 and J is TRBJ2-1, with D perhaps TRBD1 (6 bases). Germline V gives CDR1 SGDLS, CDR2 YYNGEE. The CDR3 is 14 residues long. Trimming stripped 3 bases from V and 8 bases from J, with 15 bases between. CDR3 region: CASSGRDTVYEQFF. As DNA, the CDR3 is TGTGCCAGCAGCGGACGGGACACTGTCTATGAGCAGTTCTTC.

Notes on this clone: Different DNA sequences within this sample yield the same CDR3. The chain links TRBV6-5 to TRBJ1-1; D is unclear. The CDR3 has 13 residues. V lost 7 bases, J lost 1 base, and 10 bases lay in between. Looked up from germline, CDR1 is MNHEY and CDR2 is SVGAGI. The CDR3 loop reads CASKGGGNTEAFF. In DNA form, the CDR3 reads TGTGCCAGCAAGGGTGGTGGGAACACTGAAGCTTTCTTT.

The J gene is TRBJ2-5, the V gene TRBV11-2, with D unresolved. Deletions cut 2 bases from V and 1 base from J, with 5 bases between. Germline V lookup: CDR1 SGHAT, CDR2 FQNNGV. The CDR3 consists of 13 residues. The CDR3, as DNA: TGTGCCAGCAGCTTAAGGCCCCAAGAGACCCAGTACTTC. Protein: CASSLRPQETQYF.

This rearrangement joins TRBV4-1 to TRBJ2-1, with 9 bases identical to TRBD2. V was pared by 3 bases and J by 6 bases, with 6 bases of the junction left unmatched. CDR1 is MGHRA, CDR2 YSYEKL, per germline. The CDR3 runs to 15 residues. The DNA of the CDR3 is TGCGCCAGCAGCCAGGAGGCTAGCGGGGTCAATGAGCAGTTCTTC. Translated, it gives CASSQEASGVNEQFF.

The chain uses TRBV28 and TRBJ2-1; no firm D call. The length of the CDR3 is 16 residues. V lost 4 bases, J lost 2 bases, and 15 bases lay in between. Germline values: CDR1 MDHEN, CDR2 SYDVKM. This CDR3 reads CASSSVPLGTYNEQFF. The CDR3 bases are TGTGCCAGCAGTTCTGTCCCCCTGGGTACCTACAATGAGCAGTTCTTC.

CDR3: CASSHLTGLAGDEQYF. Here the CDR3 DNA reads TGTGCCAGCAGCCATCTCACGGGACTAGCGGGAGACGAGCAGTACTTC. This sequence joins TRBV4-2 and TRBJ2-7; 14 bases are a match to TRBD2. Trimming at V came to 3 bases and at J to 5 bases, leaving 6 bases not matched to a gene. The CDR3 is made up of 16 amino acids. From germline, CDR1 is LGHNA and CDR2 YNFKEQ.

J is TRBJ2-7 and V is TRBV7-2; possible D gene TRBD1, 6 bases. This CDR3 comprises 14 residues. Looked up from germline, CDR1 is SGHTA and CDR2 is FQGNSA. Trimming stripped 2 bases from V and 6 bases from J, with 14 bases between. CDR3 bases: TGTGCCAGCAGCTTAACAGGGACACTCTCCGAGCAGTACTTC. Translated: CASSLTGTLSEQYF. The full variable domain, in which reference TRBV7-2 and TRBJ2-7 provide the parts outside the CDR3, is GAGVSQSPSNKVTEKGKDVELRCDPISGHTALYWYRQSLGQGLEFLIYFQGNSAPDKSGLPSDRFSAERTGGSVSTLTIQRTQQEDSAVYLCASSLTGTLSEQYFGPGTRLTVT.

The chain employs TRBV6-7 and TRBJ2-5; D gene unclear. TRBV6-7 is labeled an ORF, and its function is uncertain. V dropped 5 bases and J dropped 4 bases, with 5 bases sitting between them. The CDR3 has 11 residues. CDR3 bases: TGTGCCAGCAGTGGCGGAGAGACCCAGTACTTC. It translates to CASSGGETQYF.

This clone was counted a single time. The chain is built from TRBV9 and TRBJ1-2; D unresolved. CDR1 and CDR2 from the germline V gene are SGDLS and YYNGEE. The length of the CDR3 is 12 residues. Trimming took 4 bases from V and 4 from J, leaving 8 bases between them. In DNA form, the CDR3 reads TGTGCCAGCAGCACGACGAGCTATGGCTACACCTTC. Its protein is CASSTTSYGYTF.

Note on this clone: Different DNA sequences within this sample yield the same CDR3. The rearrangement joins TRBV4-1 to TRBJ2-7; 9 bases are a match to TRBD2. The length of the CDR3 is 14 residues. Germline CDR1 and CDR2: MGHRA and YSYEKL. V gave up 3 bases and J gave up 1 base; unmatched junction bases: 1. DNA of the CDR3: TGCGCCAGCAGCCAGACTAGCGGATCCTACGAGCAGTACTTC. Residues: CASSQTSGSYEQYF.

A single count supports this clone. The J gene is TRBJ2-7, the V gene TRBV2; 8 bases match TRBD2. V lost 5 bases to trimming and J lost 3 bases; unmatched junction nucleotides: 9. CDR3 length equals 15 residues. Germline CDR1 SNHLY, CDR2 FYNNEI. CDR3 protein: CASSHTREGLYEQYF. The CDR3 DNA sequence: TGTGCCAGCAGTCACACCCGGGAGGGCCTCTACGAGCAGTACTTC.

This chain joins TRBV7-9 and TRBJ2-7; TRBD1 matches at 10 bases. CDR3 length: 15 amino acids. CDR1 is SEHNR and CDR2 is FQNEAQ in the germline V gene (reference sequence). The J segment lost 4 bases and the V segment lost 4 bases, leaving 7 bases of the junction unmatched. This CDR3 reads CASSSLDRGQYEQYF. The CDR3 DNA is TGTGCCAGCAGCTCTCTAGACAGGGGGCAGTACGAGCAGTACTTC.

CDR3 protein: CAGGGAQDTQYF. DNA for the CDR3: TGTGCCGGGGGAGGGGCCCAAGATACGCAGTATTTT. This chain connects TRBV2 to TRBJ2-3, with TRBD2 identical over 7 bases. The CDR3 consists of 12 residues. Unmatched junction bases numbered 7, after V lost 11 bases and J lost 5 bases. Looked up from germline, CDR1 is SNHLY and CDR2 is FYNNEI.

This chain uses TRBV7-8 with TRBJ1-2, with TRBD1 identical over 7 bases. Losses at the gene ends were 5 bases for V and 4 bases for J; bases not matched to a gene: 7. Germline CDR1 is SGHVS and CDR2 is FQNEAQ. The CDR3 covers 14 residues. In nucleotides, the CDR3 is TGTGCCAGCAGCCAAGGGGGCTCGGGCTATGGCTACACCTTC. This encodes CASSQGGSGYGYTF.

The rearrangement joins TRBV9 to TRBJ1-1; 7 bases are shared with TRBD1. The CDR3 length is 15 residues. V shed 4 bases and J 4 bases; nucleotides not matched to a gene: 10. Looked up from germline, CDR1 is SGDLS and CDR2 is YYNGEE. In DNA, the CDR3 is TGTGCCAGCAGCCCTAGGGGGCAGGGGAGCACTGAAGCTTTCTTT. This codes for CASSPRGQGSTEAFF.

The chain combines TRBV29-1 with TRBJ2-1; D may be TRBD2 (6 bases). This CDR3 has 12 amino acids. Germline V CDR1 and CDR2: SQVTM, ANQGSEA. Trimming left V 4 bases short and J 7 bases short, with 11 bases between. CDR3 bases: TGCAGCGTTGGGTCTAGCGTGAATGAGCAGTTCTTC. This codes for CSVGSSVNEQFF.

This chain uses TRBV29-1 with TRBJ2-1, with D hard to call. Between the trimmed V and J ends, which lost 6 bases and 6 bases, there was a span of 6 bases. This CDR3 spans 10 amino acids. The germline CDR1 and CDR2 sequences are SQVTM and ANQGSEA. The CDR3 region is CSVRTNEQFF. CDR3 nucleotide sequence: TGCAGCGTAAGGACCAATGAGCAGTTCTTC.